A single sample gave rise to the 14 T cell receptor beta chains below, sequenced in a study of technical replicates of blood from a few donors. Measured with immunoSEQ multiplex PCR; TCRdb has only the in-frame clones, and not every one. The table shows 55,000 to 75,000 clones, with roughly 91% occurring only once. Sequences were obtained from PBMCs. The receptors derive from a human donor in good health. Some clones in this sample may be carry-over from other donors' samples.

This chain links TRBV19 with TRBJ1-2; 7 bases fit TRBD1. This CDR3 spans 15 amino acids. J was trimmed by 4 bases and V by 5 bases; bases with no gene match: 10. Germline CDR1 LNHDA, CDR2 SQIVND (reference sequence). The CDR3 DNA follows: TGTGCCAGTAGTTCGCGGGGGGACAGAATCTATGGCTACACCTTC. It codes for CASSSRGDRIYGYTF.

The chain links TRBV14 to TRBJ1-1; D remains ambiguous. The CDR3 covers 13 residues. V dropped 6 bases and J dropped 1 base, with 9 bases sitting between them. Germline V gene sequence: CDR1 SGHDN, CDR2 FVKESK. The CDR3 nucleotides read TGTGCCAGCAGTAGACTGGCGAACACTGAAGCTTTCTTT. Its protein is CASSRLANTEAFF.

This sequence joins TRBV4-3 and TRBJ2-7; TRBD2 aligns across 7 bases. The CDR3 has 14 amino acids. Germline lookup yields CDR1 LGHNA and CDR2 YSLEER. J was trimmed by 5 bases and V by 3 bases; bases with no gene match: 7. For the CDR3, the DNA is TGCGCCAGCAGCCAGGAAGCGGGATTGAACGAGCAGTACTTC. Amino acid sequence: CASSQEAGLNEQYF.

The gene calls are TRBV7-2 and TRBJ2-3, with 10 bases aligning to TRBD1. The CDR3 covers 16 residues. The trim removed 5 bases at V and 3 bases at J, leaving 8 bases unmatched. Looked up from germline, CDR1 is SGHTA and CDR2 is FQGNSA. CDR3: CASSPSGQGWTDTQYF. The CDR3 DNA is TGTGCCAGCAGCCCCTCGGGACAGGGGTGGACAGATACGCAGTATTTT.

The V and J genes are TRBV7-9 and TRBJ1-1; D remains ambiguous. The V end was cut by 2 bases, the J end by 1 base, with 14 bases between. Germline values: CDR1 SEHNR, CDR2 FQNEAQ (reference sequence). This CDR3 spans 16 amino acids. CDR3 sequence: CASSLWRITPNTEAFF. The CDR3 DNA is TGTGCCAGCAGCTTATGGCGGATTACCCCGAACACTGAAGCTTTCTTT.

The chain uses TRBV12-5 and TRBJ1-1; no clear D gene. Trimming stripped 1 base from V and 4 bases from J, with 10 bases between. CDR3 length equals 14 residues. CDR1 and CDR2 (germline): LGHNT, FRNRAP. The CDR3, as DNA: TGTGCTAGTGGTTTGGGATCGGCGGGCACTGAAGCTTTCTTT. Translating it yields CASGLGSAGTEAFF.

The chain has TRBV6-1 and TRBJ2-3, with 9 bases identical to TRBD2. V was clipped by 4 bases and J by 6 bases; unmatched bases: 5. CDR3 length equals 14 residues. Germline CDR1 and CDR2: MNHNS and SASEGT. CDR3 nucleotide sequence: TGTGCCAGCAGTGTAGCGGGGGCAGGCGATACGCAGTATTTT. Translating it yields CASSVAGAGDTQYF.

The chain links TRBV13 to TRBJ2-5; 8 bases are a match to TRBD2. Trimming cost V 5 bases and J 5 bases; bases outside gene matches: 13. Germline CDR1 reads PRHDT; CDR2 reads FYEKMQ (reference sequence). The CDR3 consists of 16 residues. CDR3 sequence: CASSLRVGRAVETQYF. CDR3 DNA sequence: TGTGCCAGCAGCCTCCGGGTCGGGAGGGCCGTCGAGACCCAGTACTTC.

The chain is built from TRBV30 and TRBJ1-4; D gene unclear. In germline, CDR1 is GTSNPN, CDR2 SVGIG (reference sequence). The CDR3 is 12 residues long. V was pared by 5 bases and J by 6 bases, with 10 bases between. CDR3 residues: CAWRGVDEKLFF. CDR3 nucleotide sequence: TGTGCCTGGCGCGGCGTCGATGAAAAACTGTTTTTT.

Here the CDR3 reads CASSQESAGSGNTIYF. The CDR3 DNA reads as TGTGCCAGCAGCCAAGAGTCAGCAGGGTCAGGAAACACCATATATTTT. J is TRBJ1-3 and V is TRBV4-2; D might be TRBD1 (5 bases). Trimming shortened V by 0 bases and J by 4 bases, and 13 bases separated the two germline ends. The CDR3 has 16 residues. Germline CDR1 and CDR2: LGHNA and YNFKEQ.

The V gene is TRBV4-3, the J gene TRBJ2-1; TRBD1 is a possible D gene (5 bases). The germline V gene has CDR1 LGHNA and CDR2 YSLEER. The length of the CDR3 is 14 residues. V shed 0 bases and J shed 7 bases, with 10 bases lying between them. The CDR3 protein is CASSQEGARNEQFF. The CDR3 DNA sequence: TGCGCCAGCAGCCAAGAAGGGGCGAGGAATGAGCAGTTCTTC.

The chain carries TRBV11-2 and TRBJ2-5; tentative D call: TRBD2 (5 bases). The CDR3 has 13 residues. CDR1 and CDR2 (germline): SGHAT, FQNNGV. V lost 0 bases to trimming and J lost 13 bases, with 15 bases between them. CDR3 bases: TGTGCCAGCAGCTTAGAGAGGGCCGGCCCCAGGTACTTC. Its translation is CASSLERAGPRYF.

This chain uses TRBV28 with TRBJ1-2; D possibly corresponds to TRBD1 (5 bases). Trimming took off 6 bases at V and 8 bases at J, with 19 bases between the two ends. The CDR3 contains 14 residues. Germline loops: CDR1 MDHEN, CDR2 SYDVKM. The CDR3 reads CASRQGGDWGGYTF. The CDR3 region has the DNA TGTGCCAGCAGACAAGGCGGGGATTGGGGCGGCTACACCTTC.

The chain links TRBV2 to TRBJ2-2; maybe TRBD1 (6 bases). With 4 bases removed from V and 0 bases from J, the gap between germline ends came to 9 bases. This CDR3 is 15 amino acids long. Germline values: CDR1 SNHLY, CDR2 FYNNEI. CDR3 nucleotides: TGTGCCAGCAGTGTTCAGGGGCCGAACACCGGGGAGCTGTTTTTT. This gives the protein CASSVQGPNTGELFF.